This TCR beta chain comes out of a study of cytomegalovirus exposure and HLA in healthy donors. Details on this clone: No antigen is known for it.

Primers: 60 Vbeta forward and 13 Jbeta reverse. Profiling relied on immunoSEQ multiplex PCR, and the TCRdb table lists in-frame clones only, not all of them. Found here are approximately 180,000 clones, over 75% of them singletons; the top ten hold approximately 1.8%. The study's findings and limits: Reportedly, a later analysis found an Asian-associated ancestry cluster had fewer N-insertions than the approximately 700-donor mean.

CDR1 is LNHDA and CDR2 is SQIVND in the germline V gene (reference sequence). CDR3 length: 12 residues. V lost 4 bases and J lost 4, with 5 bases in between. This clonotype was sampled from a man aged 18 to 29 in good health and CMV-seronegative. The chain joins TRBV19 to TRBJ1-3; no clear D. The sample taken for sequencing was PBMCs. The DNA of the CDR3 is TGTGCCAGTAGTACGCGAGGAAACACCATATATTTT. It is translated as CASSTRGNTIYF.